What follows are 10 T cell receptor beta chains derived from one specimen sequenced in a study of T-cell memory formation after mild COVID-19. Via MiXCR, TCRdb re-called the 5' RACE reads, giving one row per CDR3 protein. The repertoire holds 200,000 to 250,000 distinct CDR3 sequences, over 9.5% seen once, with around 3.3% in the top ten. Sequencing was carried out using PBMCs or a T cell subset sorted from them (not recorded which). These receptors came from a man between 18 and 35 years old who had mild COVID-19 (a few samples of this study predate the infection). Cell type and time point are not known.

The chain links TRBV11-2 to TRBJ1-4; D is unclear. This CDR3 contains 12 residues. The V gene's germline CDR1 is SGHAT and CDR2 FQNNGV. V gave up 5 bases and J gave up 8 bases, with 9 bases separating them. The CDR3, as DNA: TGTGCCAGCAGCGTAGGTGAGGAAAAACTGTTTTTT. The encoded protein is CASSVGEEKLFF. The full variable domain, completed using reference TRBV11-2 and TRBJ1-4, is EAGVAQSPRYKIIEKRQSVAFWCNPISGHATLYWYQQILGQGPKLLIQFQNNGVVDDSQLPKDRFSAERLKGVDSTLKIQPAKLEDSAVYLCASSVGEEKLFFGSGTQLSVL.

V is TRBV11-2 and J is TRBJ2-3; TRBD2 agrees at 7 bases. The CDR3 runs to 15 residues. Germline assignment: CDR1 SGHAT and CDR2 FQNNGV. Germline trimming cut 3 bases from V and 3 bases from J; bases unmatched to any gene: 6. The CDR3 here is CASSFLGGGTDTQYF. In DNA, the CDR3 is TGTGCCAGCAGCTTTTTGGGGGGGGGTACAGATACGCAGTATTTT.

This clonotype was seen at least ten times. The rearrangement links TRBV5-1 to TRBJ2-7, with D perhaps assigned TRBD1 or TRBD2 (5 bases each). The CDR3 consists of 15 residues. The germline V gene encodes CDR1 SGHRS and CDR2 YFSETQ. The ends were cut back, 4 bases at V and 6 bases at J, with 20 bases in the middle. Here the CDR3 reads CASSTTTEGWGEQYF. CDR3 DNA sequence: TGCGCCAGCAGCACAACGACAGAGGGCTGGGGCGAGCAGTACTTC.

This clonotype has a count of ten or more. CDR3 residues: CASSIRDGKNEQFF. CDR3 in DNA: TGCGCCAGCAGCATCCGGGACGGTAAAAATGAGCAGTTCTTC. V gene TRBV5-1 combines with J gene TRBJ2-1; the D gene could be TRBD1 or TRBD2 (5 bases each). Germline V gene data show CDR1 as SGHRS and CDR2 as YFSETQ. This CDR3 is built from 14 residues. With 4 bases removed from V and 7 bases from J, the gap between germline ends came to 15 bases. Full variable domain (missing parts from reference TRBV5-1 and TRBJ2-1): KAGVTQTPRYLIKTRGQQVTLSCSPISGHRSVSWYQQTPGQGLQFLFEYFSETQRNKGNFPGRFSGRQFSNSRSEMNVSTLELGDSALYLCASSIRDGKNEQFFGPGTRLTVL.

The gene calls are TRBV23-1 and TRBJ2-5; D possibly corresponds to TRBD2 (5 bases). TRBV23-1 carries the ORF label, with uncertain function. CDR3 size: 14 residues. V was trimmed by 5 bases and J by 5 bases, leaving 15 bases between them. CDR3 protein: CASSFPSKRETQYF. CDR3 sequence (DNA): TGCGCCAGCAGTTTTCCTAGCAAGAGGGAGACCCAGTACTTC.

The CDR3, as DNA: TGTGCCAGCAGCGTGGGAACGCCCACAGATACGCAGTATTTT. It yields the protein CASSVGTPTDTQYF. The chain uses TRBV5-4 and TRBJ2-3; no reliable D call. Germline V gene sequence: CDR1 SGHNT, CDR2 YYREEE (reference sequence). The germline V and J ends were trimmed by 4 bases and 2 bases, with 11 bases remaining between them. This CDR3 comprises 14 residues.

This chain links TRBV14 with TRBJ1-1; 8 bases are a match to TRBD1. The germline CDR1 and CDR2 sequences are SGHDN and FVKESK. V was pared by 8 bases and J by 0 bases, with 5 bases of the junction left unmatched. This CDR3 has 14 residues. CDR3 residues: CASPGQGLNTEAFF. DNA for the CDR3: TGTGCCAGCCCCGGACAGGGCCTGAACACTGAAGCTTTCTTT.

This clonotype was recorded many times. The chain uses TRBV12-3 or TRBV12-4 and TRBJ2-2; D may be TRBD2 (6 bases). V lost 3 bases to trimming and J lost 4 bases, with 12 bases between them. The CDR3 loop spans 15 amino acids. The CDR3 bases are TGTGCCAGCAGTTTCTCGGGGAGGTCCACCGGGGAGCTGTTTTTT. Protein sequence: CASSFSGRSTGELFF.

This clonotype came up a few times. The rearrangement uses TRBV4-2 and TRBJ1-4; D uncertain. Germline CDR1 is LGHNA and CDR2 is YNFKEQ. The length of the CDR3 is 14 residues. The ends were cut back, 1 base at V and 12 bases at J, with 15 bases in the middle. CDR3 amino acids: CASSQGEDSVELFF. The CDR3 nucleotides read TGTGCCAGCAGCCAAGGAGAGGACTCGGTAGAACTGTTTTTT.

This clonotype was seen at least ten times. The chain recombines TRBV5-1 with TRBJ2-5; D may be TRBD2 (5 bases). V was clipped by 4 bases and J by 2 bases, with 12 bases between them. There are 14 residues in the CDR3. The V gene's germline CDR1 is SGHRS and CDR2 YFSETQ. The CDR3 DNA follows: TGCGCCAGCAGCAAACTAGGGTCGCAAGAGACCCAGTACTTC. This codes for CASSKLGSQETQYF.